This T cell receptor (beta chain) was recovered during a study of blood T cell repertoires in COVID-19. The wider study: Samples taken during acute and convalescent COVID-19 were collected in the United States, Italy and Spain.

Original processing methods: Nucleated cell counts were estimated from reference gene primer amplification. Libraries were prepared by immunoSEQ multiplex PCR; TCRdb keeps only in-frame clonotypes and omits some of them. V, J and clone size are taken as reported in that table, and D and trimming were inferred from the DNA itself. The sample records more than 300,000 clones, about 90% being singletons. Sequencing used peripheral blood. The sequence derives from a man aged 18-30 years who had recovered from COVID-19.

DNA of the CDR3: TGTGCCAGCAGCGGGCGGACTAGCGGAGGGACCTCCTACAATGAGCAGTTCTTC. Protein sequence: CASSGRTSGGTSYNEQFF. V usage is TRBV11-3 and J usage is TRBJ2-1; 10 bases match TRBD2. Germline V gene data show CDR1 as SGHNT and CDR2 as YENEEA. Trimming at V came to 5 bases and at J to 0 bases, leaving 10 bases not matched to a gene. The CDR3 contains 18 residues.